The 30 T cell receptor beta chains presented below share a single source sample, sequenced in a study of cytotoxic CD8 clonotypes in ibrutinib-treated CLL. Assay: immunoSEQ multiplex PCR; the TCRdb copy retains only in-frame clones and omits some. This sample has tens of thousands of clones, with about 70% found just once. The sequencing used PBMCs, collected after 12 months of ibrutinib treatment. These receptors all stem from a human donor with chronic lymphocytic leukemia.

The chain couples TRBV20-1 to TRBJ1-2; D ambiguous. The CDR3 has 10 residues. CDR1 DFQATT and CDR2 SNEGSKA come from the germline V gene (reference sequence). The V end lost 3 bases, the J end lost 4 bases, and 3 bases lay between the germline ends. Here the CDR3 reads CSARSYGYTF. CDR3 bases: TGCAGTGCTAGGAGCTATGGCTACACCTTC.

This clone showed up just a few times. The chain combines TRBV4-1 with TRBJ2-7; 9 positions agree with TRBD1. Germline V lookup: CDR1 MGHRA, CDR2 YSYEKL. With 2 bases clipped from V and 3 bases from J, the junction kept 8 bases outside the gene matches. This CDR3 has 16 amino acids. The CDR3 sequence is CASSQQTRDRVYEQYF. CDR3 in DNA: TGCGCCAGCAGCCAACAAACCCGGGACAGGGTCTACGAGCAGTACTTC.

This chain's CDR3 is CASSIDEVSTDTQYF. CDR3 sequence (DNA): TGTGCCAGTAGTATAGATGAGGTTAGCACAGATACGCAGTATTTT. This rearrangement joins TRBV19 to TRBJ2-3; D gene uncertain. V was trimmed by 0 bases and J by 0 bases, leaving 7 bases between them. The germline V gene has CDR1 LNHDA and CDR2 SQIVND (reference sequence). The CDR3 contains 15 residues.

The rearrangement links TRBV13 to TRBJ2-4; D gene unclear. CDR1 PRHDT and CDR2 FYEKMQ come from the germline V gene (reference sequence). The CDR3 extends over 11 amino acids. Trimming removed 0 bases from V and 9 bases from J, with 3 bases in between. CDR3 region: CASSLGSIQYF. CDR3 bases: TGTGCCAGCAGCTTAGGTAGCATTCAGTACTTC.

This clone has just a few counts. The V gene is TRBV6-1, the J gene TRBJ1-1; D is possibly TRBD1 (6 bases). The CDR3 is made up of 15 amino acids. Germline CDR1 and CDR2: MNHNS and SASEGT. V lost 2 bases to trimming and J lost 2 bases, with 12 bases between them. The CDR3 DNA reads as TGTGCCAGCAGTGAATTGGACAGTTTAAACACTGAAGCTTTCTTT. As protein: CASSELDSLNTEAFF.

This clone came up once. The gene calls are TRBV9 and TRBJ2-2; 10 nucleotides agree with TRBD2. Unmatched junction bases numbered 8, after V lost 0 bases and J lost 3 bases. This CDR3 contains 18 residues. Germline CDR1 SGDLS, CDR2 YYNGEE. This chain's CDR3 is CASSVAPRLAGDTGELFF. In nucleotides, the CDR3 is TGTGCCAGCAGCGTAGCCCCTCGGCTAGCGGGAGACACCGGGGAGCTGTTTTTT.

The CDR3 sequence is CASSIQAVSGNTIYF. Written as DNA, the CDR3 is TGTGCCAGTAGTATCCAGGCGGTTTCTGGAAACACCATATATTTT. The rearrangement joins TRBV19 to TRBJ1-3; D gene ambiguous. Trimming shortened V by 3 bases and J by 1 base, and 10 bases separated the two germline ends. The CDR3 runs 15 residues. The germline gives CDR1 LNHDA, CDR2 SQIVND (reference sequence).

The chain joins TRBV7-2 to TRBJ1-2, with D possibly matching TRBD1 (6 bases). Looked up from germline, CDR1 is SGHTA and CDR2 is FQGNSA. V was trimmed by 1 base and J by 12 bases, leaving 9 bases between them. The CDR3 has 11 residues. The CDR3 DNA follows: TGTGCCAGCAGCTTAGACAGGGAGCACACCTTC. Translation: CASSLDREHTF.

The chain employs TRBV5-4 and TRBJ2-1; 8 bases align to TRBD1. Germline CDR1 is SGHNT and CDR2 is YYREEE (reference sequence). J was trimmed by 6 bases and V by 4 bases; bases with no gene match: 3. The CDR3 sequence is 13 residues long. The CDR3 DNA is TGTGCCAGCAGCGTGGACAGGGCCAATGAGCAGTTCTTC. Its protein product is CASSVDRANEQFF.

The CDR3 DNA is TGTGCCAGCAGCTTAGGGAGACAGGGAGGCGGCAATCAGCCCCAGCATTTT. Protein: CASSLGRQGGGNQPQHF. The chain has TRBV7-9 and TRBJ1-5; 7 bases are shared with TRBD1. The CDR3 is 17 amino acids. The trim removed 1 base at V and 2 bases at J, leaving 8 bases unmatched. Germline CDR1 SEHNR, CDR2 FQNEAQ (reference sequence).

V usage is TRBV7-2 and J usage is TRBJ2-1; 8 nucleotides line up with TRBD2. This CDR3 contains 16 residues. With V trimmed by 4 bases and J by 6 bases, 11 bases remained unmatched. The germline CDR1 and CDR2 sequences are SGHTA and FQGNSA. The CDR3 DNA reads as TGTGCCAGCAGCTACCTAGCGGGCCTCCACCCCAATGAGCAGTTCTTC. Amino acid sequence: CASSYLAGLHPNEQFF.

J is TRBJ2-6 and V is TRBV19; 7 bases line up with TRBD1. Germline V gene lookup returns CDR1 LNHDA and CDR2 SQIVND (reference sequence). V was clipped by 0 bases and J by 0 bases; unmatched bases: 2. This CDR3 comprises 17 residues. CDR3 region: CASSIEGGTSGANVLTF. Here the CDR3 DNA reads TGTGCCAGTAGTATAGAAGGGGGCACCTCTGGGGCCAACGTCCTGACTTTC.

This clone has only a few counts. The J gene is TRBJ1-2, the V gene TRBV5-6; D gene uncertain. CDR1 is SGHDT, CDR2 YYEEEE, per germline. V shed 2 bases and J shed 6 bases, with 8 bases lying between them. This CDR3 comprises 12 residues. CDR3 coding DNA: TGTGCCAGCAGCTTTTGGGCGAATGGCTACACCTTC. It is translated as CASSFWANGYTF.

The J gene is TRBJ2-1, the V gene TRBV7-9; D call uncertain. The CDR3 has 13 residues. Germline V gene data show CDR1 as SEHNR and CDR2 as FQNEAQ (reference sequence). With 5 bases removed from V and 7 bases from J, the gap between germline ends came to 12 bases. This CDR3 is CASSPTSTNEQFF. In nucleotides, the CDR3 is TGTGCCAGCAGCCCCACCAGTACGAATGAGCAGTTCTTC.

The rearrangement links TRBV6-6 to TRBJ1-2; no reliable D call. Trimming left V 1 base short and J 2 bases short, with 5 bases between. Germline-derived CDR1 and CDR2 are MNHNY and SVGAGI (reference sequence). The CDR3 extends over 13 amino acids. The CDR3 DNA follows: TGTGCCAGCAGTTACTTCCGGAACTATGGCTACACCTTC. Residues: CASSYFRNYGYTF.

This chain connects TRBV30 to TRBJ1-4; unclear D gene. Germline V gives CDR1 GTSNPN, CDR2 SVGIG (reference sequence). V was clipped by 6 bases and J by 0 bases, with 8 bases between them. The CDR3 is 13 residues long. The CDR3 nucleotides are TGTGCCTGCAGGACGTCAACTAATGAAAAACTGTTTTTT. It encodes CACRTSTNEKLFF.

The chain joins TRBV29-1 to TRBJ2-1, with 10 nucleotides matching TRBD2. The CDR3 has 17 residues. Looked up from germline, CDR1 is SQVTM and CDR2 is ANQGSEA. Losses at the gene ends were 6 bases for V and 8 bases for J; bases not matched to a gene: 19. CDR3 loop: CSVPRPLAGAVWDEQFF. Written as DNA, the CDR3 is TGCAGCGTCCCCCGCCCCCTAGCGGGAGCGGTATGGGATGAGCAGTTCTTC.

The chain combines TRBV5-1 with TRBJ2-5; 8 nucleotides align to TRBD1. The germline V gene encodes CDR1 SGHRS and CDR2 YFSETQ. Trimming cost V 0 bases and J 2 bases; bases outside gene matches: 6. There are 16 residues in the CDR3. CDR3: CASSLGQGIGQETQYF. Written as DNA, the CDR3 is TGCGCCAGCAGCTTGGGACAGGGGATTGGGCAAGAGACCCAGTACTTC.

This clone occurred once. Other DNA variants within this sample encode the same CDR3. This chain uses TRBV2 with TRBJ2-3; 9 bases agree with TRBD1. The CDR3 consists of 14 residues. The germline V gene encodes CDR1 SNHLY and CDR2 FYNNEI. J was trimmed by 2 bases and V by 5 bases; bases with no gene match: 2. The CDR3 here is CASSQQGATDTQYF. CDR3 sequence (DNA): TGTGCCAGCAGTCAACAGGGGGCCACAGATACGCAGTATTTT.

In its sample, this clone was seen once. The chain carries TRBV2 and TRBJ2-7, with a possible D match to TRBD2 (5 bases). The germline V and J ends were trimmed by 3 bases and 0 bases, with 9 bases remaining between them. Germline CDR1 and CDR2: SNHLY and FYNNEI. There are 14 residues in the CDR3. The DNA for the CDR3 is TGTGCCAGCAGTGACCCCGGGGTCTCCTACGAGCAGTACTTC. Its translation: CASSDPGVSYEQYF.

The CDR3 here is CASSVVEEQYF. CDR3 nucleotide sequence: TGTGCCAGCAGCGTAGTGGAGGAGCAGTACTTC. The rearrangement links TRBV9 to TRBJ2-7; D gene unclear. Trimming removed 0 bases at V and 7 bases at J, with 5 bases between. This CDR3 contains 11 residues. Per germline, CDR1 SGDLS and CDR2 YYNGEE.

The V call is TRBV5-1, the J call TRBJ2-5; TRBD2 matches 7 bases. Germline V gene data show CDR1 as SGHRS and CDR2 as YFSETQ. The V segment lost 0 bases and the J segment 5 bases; nucleotides outside the gene matches: 13. CDR3 length: 17 amino acids. CDR3 sequence reads: CASSLGPKAGVGETQYF. The CDR3 DNA is TGCGCCAGCAGCTTGGGACCGAAGGCGGGAGTAGGGGAGACCCAGTACTTC.

The rearrangement links TRBV15 to TRBJ1-2; TRBD1 might be the D (5 bases). The V and J ends lost 0 bases and 3 bases respectively, with 14 bases between them. Germline CDR1 is LNHNV and CDR2 is YYDKDF (reference sequence). This CDR3 has 16 residues. CDR3 sequence: CATSRDLSDIDYGYTF. CDR3 sequence (DNA): TGTGCCACCAGCAGAGATCTCTCGGACATTGACTATGGCTACACCTTC.

The chain recombines TRBV15 with TRBJ2-1; D gene uncertain. The CDR3 length is 16 residues. Trimming pared 0 bases from V and 2 bases from J, leaving 11 bases between. Per germline, CDR1 LNHNV and CDR2 YYDKDF (reference sequence). CDR3 residues: CATSRDLGLTYNEQFF. Written as DNA, the CDR3 is TGTGCCACCAGCAGAGATCTCGGCCTAACCTACAATGAGCAGTTCTTC.

The V call is TRBV5-1, the J call TRBJ2-5, with TRBD2 as a possible D gene (5 bases). This CDR3 region has 13 residues. V was shortened by 4 bases and J by 1 base, with 8 bases between the two germline ends. Germline V gene lookup returns CDR1 SGHRS and CDR2 YFSETQ. The CDR3, as DNA: TGCGCCAGCAGCACGGGGTTCCAAGAGACCCAGTACTTC. Translation: CASSTGFQETQYF. The variable domain in full, completed from reference TRBV5-1 and TRBJ2-5, reads KAGVTQTPRYLIKTRGQQVTLSCSPISGHRSVSWYQQTPGQGLQFLFEYFSETQRNKGNFPGRFSGRQFSNSRSEMNVSTLELGDSALYLCASSTGFQETQYFGPGTRLLVL.

V is TRBV6-1 and J is TRBJ2-7, with D possibly being TRBD2 (5 bases). CDR3 length: 13 residues. Trimming cost V 2 bases and J 6 bases, with 11 bases left between them. Germline-derived CDR1 and CDR2 are MNHNS and SASEGT. This CDR3 is CASSEPLVGEQYF. Written as DNA, the CDR3 is TGTGCCAGCAGTGAACCACTAGTAGGCGAGCAGTACTTC.

This chain links TRBV7-9 with TRBJ2-5; TRBD2 agrees at 7 bases. Germline V CDR1 and CDR2: SEHNR, FQNEAQ (reference sequence). After removal of 4 bases from V and 6 bases from J, the junction contained 8 bases not matched to a gene. The CDR3 has 14 amino acids. The CDR3 bases are TGTGCCAGCAGCTCATCTAGCGGTTATCAGACCCAGTACTTC. It codes for CASSSSSGYQTQYF.

The chain couples TRBV19 to TRBJ2-1; possibly TRBD1 for D (10 bases). Per germline, CDR1 LNHDA and CDR2 SQIVND (reference sequence). Trimming shortened V by 6 bases and J by 4 bases, and 31 bases separated the two germline ends. The CDR3 length is 20 residues. The CDR3 loop is CASSTPGQGIPAGGYNEQFF. CDR3 sequence (DNA): TGTGCCAGTAGCACACCGGGACAGGGGATTCCAGCGGGAGGATACAATGAGCAGTTCTTC.

The chain carries TRBV6-1 and TRBJ1-1, with 8 bases that match TRBD1. The CDR3 covers 14 residues. Germline CDR1 is MNHNS and CDR2 is SASEGT. J gave up 7 bases and V 10 bases, and 14 bases lay outside the gene matches. The CDR3 is CATASRLQGDEAFF. The CDR3 DNA is TGTGCCACCGCTTCCAGATTACAGGGGGATGAAGCTTTCTTT.

Only a few counts were recorded for this clone. The chain links TRBV10-3 to TRBJ2-7; 10 nucleotides line up with TRBD1. The germline gives CDR1 ENHRY, CDR2 SYGVKD. The V gene end was trimmed by 4 bases and the J gene end by 0 bases; junction bases not matched to a gene: 6. This CDR3 spans 16 amino acids. The CDR3 region has the DNA TGTGCCATCAGTGTACCGGGACAGGGGAGCTCCTACGAGCAGTACTTC. Protein product: CAISVPGQGSSYEQYF.